The 30 T cell receptor beta chains given below trace back to one sample, sequenced in a study of T cell responses to AZD1222 COVID-19 vaccine. Data came from immunoSEQ multiplex PCR; TCRdb stores just in-frame clones and leaves some out. The data show roughly 150,000 clones, roughly 94% seen once. Source: peripheral blood, taken 28 days after the second AZD1222 dose. The receptor source for this set is an adult who received the AZD1222 COVID-19 vaccine.

This clone was observed once. The sample carries other DNA sequences with the same CDR3. V is TRBV2 and J is TRBJ1-1; D uncertain. This CDR3 has 13 amino acids. With 4 bases removed from V and 2 bases from J, the gap between germline ends came to 8 bases. CDR1 is SNHLY and CDR2 is FYNNEI in the germline V gene. CDR3 loop: CASSVEGNTEAFF. The CDR3 DNA is TGTGCCAGCAGTGTGGAGGGAAACACTGAAGCTTTCTTT.

The J gene is TRBJ1-5, the V gene TRBV7-9; no clear D. CDR3 length equals 14 residues. The germline V gene has CDR1 SEHNR and CDR2 FQNEAQ (reference sequence). Deletions cut 4 bases from V and 7 bases from J, with 14 bases between. CDR3 DNA: TGTGCCAGCAGCTCGGACGGGTGGCGGCAGCCCCAGCATTTT. It specifies CASSSDGWRQPQHF.

The chain carries TRBV5-1 and TRBJ2-5; no definite D call. The germline V gene encodes CDR1 SGHRS and CDR2 YFSETQ. The length of the CDR3 is 13 residues. The V and J ends lost 0 bases and 2 bases respectively, with 5 bases between them. The CDR3 spells CASSLVGQETQYF. Written as DNA, the CDR3 is TGCGCCAGCAGCTTGGTAGGTCAAGAGACCCAGTACTTC.

The chain employs TRBV2 and TRBJ1-4; D might be TRBD1 (5 bases). CDR1 SNHLY and CDR2 FYNNEI come from the germline V gene. The CDR3 consists of 15 residues. Trimming took 8 bases from V and 7 from J, leaving 20 bases between them. The CDR3 loop is CASEDPGRGSEKLFF. The CDR3, as DNA: TGTGCCAGCGAGGATCCGGGAAGGGGCAGTGAAAAACTGTTTTTT.

The chain carries TRBV29-1 and TRBJ2-5, with 7 nucleotides matching TRBD2. The V gene's germline CDR1 is SQVTM and CDR2 ANQGSEA. CDR3 size: 13 residues. V lost 4 bases and J lost 1; bases outside the gene matches: 3. CDR3 protein: CSVAGTIQETQYF. DNA for the CDR3: TGCAGCGTTGCCGGGACTATCCAAGAGACCCAGTACTTC.

The chain joins TRBV2 to TRBJ2-4, with 8 bases identical to TRBD1. CDR3 size: 14 residues. Trimming at V came to 7 bases and at J to 2 bases, leaving 4 bases not matched to a gene. Per germline, CDR1 SNHLY and CDR2 FYNNEI. The CDR3 bases are TGTGCCAGCAAGTGGACAGGGTCCAAAAACATTCAGTACTTC. The encoded protein is CASKWTGSKNIQYF.

The rearrangement uses TRBV4-1 and TRBJ1-5; TRBD1 is a possible D gene (5 bases). In germline, CDR1 is MGHRA, CDR2 YSYEKL. V lost 1 base to trimming and J lost 7 bases, with 23 bases between them. The CDR3 is made up of 18 amino acids. The CDR3 region has the DNA TGCGCCAGCAGCCAAGGGGGGGTGGGCAGTCTTGCTTCCCAGCCCCAGCATTTT. Its protein product is CASSQGGVGSLASQPQHF.

The rearrangement joins TRBV4-1 to TRBJ1-2, with TRBD1 identical over 7 bases. Germline V CDR1 and CDR2: MGHRA, YSYEKL. The CDR3 totals 15 residues. V lost 3 bases to trimming and J lost 5 bases; unmatched junction nucleotides: 9. This CDR3 reads CASSQWDRNFYGYTF. DNA of the CDR3: TGCGCCAGCAGCCAGTGGGACAGAAACTTTTATGGCTACACCTTC.

This clone is a singleton in its sample. The chain uses TRBV4-1 and TRBJ2-2; 10 bases map to TRBD2. From germline, CDR1 is MGHRA and CDR2 YSYEKL. V lost 5 bases and J lost 4; bases outside the gene matches: 4. CDR3 size: 15 residues. CDR3 DNA: TGCGCCAGCAGCTTACTAGCGGGAACCACCGGGGAGCTGTTTTTT. Residues: CASSLLAGTTGELFF.

V and J are TRBV25-1 and TRBJ1-1; TRBD1 might be the D (5 bases). Germline lookup yields CDR1 MGHDK and CDR2 SYGVNS. This CDR3 contains 12 residues. V was trimmed by 5 bases and J by 5 bases, leaving 9 bases between them. In DNA, the CDR3 is TGTGCCAGCAGTCAAGGGGAAACTGAAGCTTTCTTT. Protein sequence: CASSQGETEAFF.

The chain combines TRBV5-1 with TRBJ2-1, with TRBD2 identical over 10 bases. J gave up 4 bases and V 5 bases, and 3 bases lay outside the gene matches. The CDR3 totals 14 residues. Germline values: CDR1 SGHRS, CDR2 YFSETQ. The CDR3: CASRLAGSYNEQFF. For the CDR3, the DNA is TGCGCCAGCAGACTAGCGGGGTCTTACAATGAGCAGTTCTTC.

This sequence joins TRBV28 and TRBJ1-6; D is unclear. The germline V and J ends were trimmed by 2 bases and 6 bases, with 11 bases remaining between them. From germline, CDR1 is MDHEN and CDR2 SYDVKM. The CDR3 is made up of 15 amino acids. The CDR3 loop is CASSLATPRNSPLHF. The CDR3 DNA is TGTGCCAGCAGTTTAGCGACACCACGTAATTCACCCCTCCACTTT.

The chain is built from TRBV7-9 and TRBJ2-7; D is unclear. Between the trimmed V and J ends, which lost 1 base and 6 bases, there was a span of 4 bases. The CDR3 loop spans 11 amino acids. Germline CDR1 is SEHNR and CDR2 is FQNEAQ (reference sequence). This chain's CDR3 is CASSLESEQYF. The CDR3 DNA sequence: TGTGCCAGCAGCTTAGAGAGCGAGCAGTACTTC.

The V and J genes are TRBV28 and TRBJ2-1; 7 bases align to TRBD2. V was clipped by 5 bases and J by 2 bases; unmatched bases: 9. Per the germline V gene, CDR1 is MDHEN and CDR2 is SYDVKM. The CDR3 is 16 residues long. The CDR3: CASSPRTRSPYNEQFF. CDR3 bases: TGTGCCAGCAGTCCTCGGACTAGAAGTCCCTACAATGAGCAGTTCTTC.

This chain connects TRBV4-3 to TRBJ2-1; D not resolved. Germline CDR1 and CDR2: LGHNA and YSLEER. Between the trimmed V and J ends, which lost 3 bases and 3 bases, there was a span of 15 bases. The CDR3 has 16 residues. CDR3 sequence: CASSQQPGQFYNEQFF. DNA of the CDR3: TGCGCCAGCAGCCAGCAACCGGGCCAATTCTACAATGAGCAGTTCTTC.

The chain is built from TRBV12-3 or TRBV12-4 and TRBJ1-2, with D possibly being TRBD1 (5 bases). The CDR3 consists of 13 residues. With 7 bases removed from V and 0 bases from J, the gap between germline ends came to 9 bases. DNA of the CDR3: TGTGCCAGCATGGGGGGATCTAACTATGGCTACACCTTC. Translation: CASMGGSNYGYTF.

This chain links TRBV18 with TRBJ1-6; no definite D call. This CDR3 has 16 residues. Germline values: CDR1 KGHSH, CDR2 LQKENI. The V end lost 3 bases, the J end lost 2 bases, and 11 bases lay between the germline ends. The CDR3 loop is CASSPLGSTYNSPLHF. The CDR3 DNA sequence: TGTGCCAGCTCACCTTTGGGGAGCACCTATAATTCACCCCTCCACTTT.

The rearrangement links TRBV11-1 to TRBJ2-7, with 7 positions matching TRBD2. Looked up from germline, CDR1 is SGHAT and CDR2 is FQDESV (reference sequence). The CDR3 has 13 amino acids. V gave up 5 bases and J gave up 2 bases; unmatched junction bases: 3. The CDR3 protein is CASSRGLAYEQYF. In DNA, the CDR3 is TGTGCCAGCAGCCGCGGACTAGCCTACGAGCAGTACTTC.

This chain connects TRBV7-2 to TRBJ1-5; D remains unclear. The germline CDR1 and CDR2 sequences are SGHTA and FQGNSA. The CDR3 runs to 11 residues. V was pared by 8 bases and J by 9 bases, with 11 bases between. CDR3 amino acids: CASGPLMPQHF. The CDR3 DNA reads TGTGCCAGCGGACCATTAATGCCCCAGCATTTT.

The chain recombines TRBV30 with TRBJ2-1; 13 bases line up with TRBD2. CDR3 size: 15 residues. CDR1 and CDR2 from the germline V gene are GTSNPN and SVGIG (reference sequence). V dropped 3 bases and J dropped 7; count of bases not matched to a gene: 6. As DNA, the CDR3 is TGTGCCTGGAGAAGGACTAGCGGGAGTTCGAATGAGCAGTTCTTC. Translated, it gives CAWRRTSGSSNEQFF.

This rearrangement joins TRBV4-1 to TRBJ2-7; perhaps TRBD2 as D (5 bases). Trimming removed 4 bases from V and 2 bases from J, with 12 bases in between. The CDR3 consists of 14 residues. The V gene's germline CDR1 is MGHRA and CDR2 YSYEKL. As DNA, the CDR3 is TGCGCCAGCAGCCTCCTAGAGGGCCCCTACGAGCAGTACTTC. It is translated as CASSLLEGPYEQYF.

The chain employs TRBV7-9 and TRBJ1-5, with D possibly being TRBD1 (5 bases). Trimming took off 3 bases at V and 6 bases at J, with 18 bases between the two ends. Germline assignment: CDR1 SEHNR and CDR2 FQNEAQ (reference sequence). The CDR3 has 16 residues. CDR3 bases: TGTGCCAGCAGCTTTGGGCAATCGGGGGGAGGTCAGCCCCAGCATTTT. It encodes CASSFGQSGGGQPQHF.

V is TRBV27 and J is TRBJ2-7; TRBD1 matches 10 bases. The trim removed 6 bases at V and 3 bases at J, leaving 8 bases unmatched. The CDR3 extends over 15 amino acids. Per the germline V gene, CDR1 is MNHEY and CDR2 is SMNVEV (reference sequence). The CDR3 nucleotides read TGTGCCAGCAGCTTAGGACAGGGGGTGGTCTACGAGCAGTACTTC. Amino acids: CASSLGQGVVYEQYF.

The J gene is TRBJ1-2, the V gene TRBV3-1 (or the pseudogene TRBV3-2); TRBD1 is a possible D gene (5 bases). The germline V gene encodes CDR1 LGHDT and CDR2 YNNKEL (reference sequence). This CDR3 is built from 16 residues. V lost 0 bases to trimming and J lost 6 bases, with 17 bases between them. The CDR3 region has the DNA TGTGCCAGCAGCCAAGAAGGCTTATTCGGGGCCAATGGCTACACCTTC. Encoded protein: CASSQEGLFGANGYTF.

The sample holds one count of this clone. V gene TRBV25-1 combines with J gene TRBJ1-1; no clear D. Germline-derived CDR1 and CDR2 are MGHDK and SYGVNS. V lost 4 bases to trimming and J lost 7 bases, with 7 bases between them. This CDR3 is 11 amino acids long. CDR3 sequence: CASSVPGEAFF. CDR3 sequence (DNA): TGTGCCAGCAGTGTCCCAGGTGAAGCTTTCTTT.

The chain uses TRBV3-1 (or the pseudogene TRBV3-2) and TRBJ1-3; D ambiguous. The length of the CDR3 is 14 residues. Germline V lookup: CDR1 LGHDT, CDR2 YNNKEL (reference sequence). The germline V and J ends were trimmed by 4 bases and 0 bases, with 7 bases remaining between them. In nucleotides, the CDR3 is TGTGCCAGCAGCCCGATACCCTCTGGAAACACCATATATTTT. It codes for CASSPIPSGNTIYF.

V usage is TRBV5-1 and J usage is TRBJ2-2, with TRBD1 as a possible D gene (5 bases). Germline V gives CDR1 SGHRS, CDR2 YFSETQ. V was pared by 4 bases and J by 3 bases, with 7 bases between. This CDR3 is 13 amino acids long. As DNA, the CDR3 is TGCGCCAGCAGCCAGGGCTACACCGGGGAGCTGTTTTTT. It codes for CASSQGYTGELFF.

V gene TRBV4-1 combines with J gene TRBJ1-6; D may be TRBD1 (6 bases). V shed 0 bases and J shed 10 bases, with 22 bases lying between them. The CDR3 length is 18 residues. Germline values: CDR1 MGHRA, CDR2 YSYEKL. The CDR3 bases are TGCGCCAGCAGCCAAGATGGGACACGGACTGGCTCGGAATCACCCCTCCACTTT. Translating it yields CASSQDGTRTGSESPLHF.

The gene calls are TRBV18 and TRBJ1-1, with D tentatively TRBD1 (5 bases). The V gene's germline CDR1 is KGHSH and CDR2 LQKENI. Trimming took 6 bases from V and 4 from J, leaving 15 bases between them. This CDR3 has 14 residues. CDR3 loop: CASSPLPDSTEAFF. CDR3 nucleotide sequence: TGTGCCAGCTCTCCTTTGCCAGACAGCACTGAAGCTTTCTTT.

On this clone: It is likely a read error, because the conserved phenylalanine at the end of the CDR3 is missing. The limits of the CDR3 on the DNA are not certain, so only TCRdb's listed CDR3 is given. CDR3 loop: CASRPALSGAGVSL. V gene TRBV28 combines with J gene TRBJ2-7; the D call TRBD2 from the table was never checked on the DNA. In germline, CDR1 is MDHEN, CDR2 SYDVKM. The CDR3 length is 14 residues, termini included.